The rows below give T cell receptor beta chains drawn from one sample of a study of T-cell reconstitution after alpha-beta-depleted transplantation in children. In TCRdb, the PCR reads were re-called with MiXCR into one record per CDR3 protein. The sample has under 300,000 distinct CDR3 sequences; 11% are singletons. This specimen was peripheral blood, taken 180 days after TCRalphabeta/CD19-depleted stem cell transplant. The receptors derive from a male patient aged 2-15 years who had a stem cell transplant for chronic granulomatous disease, so the T cells may come from the graft donor. Both conserved end residues are part of each CDR3. Each record gives: CDR3 length, clone size, J gene, V gene, D gene, CDR3 protein, CDR3 DNA. The D gene is left open where the match is weak. Clone sizes are given selectively: once, few, many, or a class where the clone is expanded.

CDR3 length: 15
clone size: many
J gene: TRBJ2-4
V gene: TRBV20-1
D gene: -
CDR3 protein: CSARDVEEGLNIQYF
CDR3 DNA: TGCAGTGCTAGAGATGTGGAGGAAGGATTGAACATTCAGTACTTC

CDR3 length: 16
clone size: many
J gene: TRBJ2-2
V gene: TRBV20-1
D gene: -
CDR3 protein: CSARVLVGSGTGELFF
CDR3 DNA: TGCAGTGCTAGAGTCTTGGTCGGGAGCGGCACCGGGGAGCTGTTTTTT

CDR3 length: 13
clone size: few
J gene: TRBJ2-3
V gene: TRBV19
D gene: -
CDR3 protein: CASSIGAPDTQYF
CDR3 DNA: TGTGCCAGTAGTATAGGAGCGCCAGATACGCAGTATTTT

CDR3 length: 15
clone size: many
J gene: TRBJ2-1
V gene: TRBV20-1
D gene: TRBD2
CDR3 protein: CSARARGGLVSEQFF
CDR3 DNA: TGCAGTGCTAGAGCCAGAGGTGGACTAGTAAGTGAGCAGTTCTTC

CDR3 length: 15
clone size: -
J gene: TRBJ2-7
V gene: TRBV28
D gene: -
CDR3 protein: CASSFILRGRTEQYF
CDR3 DNA: TGTGCCAGCAGTTTCATCTTACGGGGGCGAACCGAGCAGTACTTC

CDR3 length: 14
clone size: once
J gene: TRBJ2-5
V gene: TRBV5-8
D gene: TRBD1
CDR3 protein: CASSFKGAAETQYF
CDR3 DNA: TGTGCCAGCAGCTTTAAGGGGGCAGCAGAGACCCAGTACTTC

CDR3 length: 16
clone size: medium-sized
J gene: TRBJ2-3
V gene: TRBV12-3/TRBV12-4
D gene: TRBD1
CDR3 protein: CASSKTGTASTDTQYF
CDR3 DNA: TGTGCCAGCAGCAAAACCGGGACAGCTAGCACAGATACGCAGTATTTT

CDR3 length: 15
clone size: many
J gene: TRBJ2-3
V gene: TRBV6-5
D gene: -
CDR3 protein: CASSYYGGLTDTQYF
CDR3 DNA: TGTGCCAGCAGTTACTACGGAGGTCTCACAGATACGCAGTATTTT

CDR3 length: 12
clone size: many
J gene: TRBJ2-1
V gene: TRBV30
D gene: -
CDR3 protein: CAWSVGGVGQFF
CDR3 DNA: TGTGCCTGGAGTGTCGGGGGCGTAGGGCAGTTCTTC

CDR3 length: 15
clone size: -
J gene: TRBJ1-5
V gene: TRBV2
D gene: -
CDR3 protein: CASSELGTGIQPQHF
CDR3 DNA: TGTGCCAGCAGTGAGCTGGGGACCGGCATTCAGCCCCAGCATTTT

CDR3 length: 14
clone size: -
J gene: TRBJ2-7
V gene: TRBV27
D gene: TRBD1
CDR3 protein: CASSLPGGGYEQYF
CDR3 DNA: TGTGCCAGCAGTTTACCAGGGGGCGGATACGAGCAGTACTTC

CDR3 length: 17
clone size: few
J gene: TRBJ2-1
V gene: TRBV19
D gene: -
CDR3 protein: CASSTPSAVTSYNEQFF
CDR3 DNA: TGTGCCAGTAGTACCCCTTCCGCCGTGACCTCCTACAATGAGCAGTTCTTC

CDR3 length: 16
clone size: many
J gene: TRBJ1-1
V gene: TRBV5-5
D gene: TRBD1
CDR3 protein: CASSSGTAPWNTEAFF
CDR3 DNA: TGTGCCAGCAGCTCCGGGACAGCTCCGTGGAACACTGAAGCTTTCTTT

CDR3 length: 14
clone size: many
J gene: TRBJ2-7
V gene: TRBV29-1
D gene: TRBD2
CDR3 protein: CSVGGLGLGYEQYF
CDR3 DNA: TGCAGCGTCGGAGGACTAGGGCTCGGGTACGAGCAGTACTTC

CDR3 length: 17
clone size: many
J gene: TRBJ2-6
V gene: TRBV10-3
D gene: TRBD1
CDR3 protein: CAISVGTGGSGANVLTF
CDR3 DNA: TGTGCCATCAGTGTCGGGACAGGGGGCTCTGGGGCCAACGTCCTGACTTTC

CDR3 length: 16
clone size: many
J gene: TRBJ2-5
V gene: TRBV29-1
D gene: TRBD2
CDR3 protein: CSVEYFLAGVGETQYF
CDR3 DNA: TGCAGCGTTGAATATTTTCTAGCGGGAGTGGGAGAGACCCAGTACTTC

CDR3 length: 11
clone size: many
J gene: TRBJ2-1
V gene: TRBV20-1
D gene: -
CDR3 protein: CSAREGGEQFF
CDR3 DNA: TGCAGTGCTAGGGAGGGGGGGGAGCAGTTCTTC

CDR3 length: 13
clone size: many
J gene: TRBJ1-1
V gene: TRBV13
D gene: TRBD1
CDR3 protein: CASSQGQGTEAFF
CDR3 DNA: TGTGCCAGCAGCCAGGGACAGGGGACTGAAGCTTTCTTT

CDR3 length: 13
clone size: many
J gene: TRBJ2-3
V gene: TRBV12-3/TRBV12-4
D gene: -
CDR3 protein: CASSLAGALGRYF
CDR3 DNA: TGTGCCAGCAGTTTAGCGGGAGCGTTAGGACGGTATTTT

CDR3 length: 13
clone size: many
J gene: TRBJ1-2
V gene: TRBV18
D gene: TRBD1
CDR3 protein: CASSAGTDYGYTF
CDR3 DNA: TGTGCCAGCTCAGCGGGGACAGACTATGGCTACACCTTC

CDR3 length: 11
clone size: many
J gene: TRBJ2-3
V gene: TRBV29-1
D gene: -
CDR3 protein: CSVQAKDTQYF
CDR3 DNA: TGCAGCGTTCAGGCGAAAGATACGCAGTATTTT

CDR3 length: 14
clone size: many
J gene: TRBJ1-5
V gene: TRBV20-1
D gene: -
CDR3 protein: CSARDRQTGQPQHF
CDR3 DNA: TGCAGTGCTAGAGATCGACAGACGGGTCAGCCCCAGCATTTT

CDR3 length: 13
clone size: many
J gene: TRBJ2-2
V gene: TRBV29-1
D gene: -
CDR3 protein: CSVLERATGELFF
CDR3 DNA: TGCAGCGTACTAGAAAGGGCTACGGGGGAGCTGTTTTTT

CDR3 length: 13
clone size: -
J gene: TRBJ2-7
V gene: TRBV23-1
D gene: -
CDR3 protein: CASSQTENYEQYF
CDR3 DNA: TGCGCCAGCAGCCAGACAGAAAACTACGAGCAGTACTTC

CDR3 length: 17
clone size: many
J gene: TRBJ2-1
V gene: TRBV12-3/TRBV12-4
D gene: -
CDR3 protein: CASSKGEVAASYNEQFF
CDR3 DNA: TGTGCCAGCAGTAAAGGGGAGGTAGCAGCGTCCTACAATGAGCAGTTCTTC

CDR3 length: 14
clone size: many
J gene: TRBJ2-1
V gene: TRBV5-1
D gene: -
CDR3 protein: CASSSGWGYNEQFF
CDR3 DNA: TGCGCCAGCAGCTCTGGCTGGGGGTACAATGAGCAGTTCTTC

CDR3 length: 15
clone size: many
J gene: TRBJ2-7
V gene: TRBV29-1
D gene: TRBD1
CDR3 protein: CSVEDLRTGSHEQYF
CDR3 DNA: TGCAGCGTTGAAGATCTGAGGACAGGGTCCCACGAGCAGTACTTC

CDR3 length: 14
clone size: many
J gene: TRBJ2-7
V gene: TRBV5-1
D gene: -
CDR3 protein: CASSLVADTYEQYF
CDR3 DNA: TGCGCCAGCAGCTTGGTGGCGGACACCTACGAGCAGTACTTC

CDR3 length: 14
clone size: few
J gene: TRBJ2-7
V gene: TRBV18
D gene: -
CDR3 protein: CASSRASEAYEQYF
CDR3 DNA: TGTGCCAGCTCAAGGGCTAGCGAGGCCTACGAGCAGTACTTC

CDR3 length: 13
clone size: many
J gene: TRBJ1-2
V gene: TRBV14
D gene: -
CDR3 protein: CASSRQGISGYTF
CDR3 DNA: TGTGCCAGCAGCCGCCAGGGAATCTCTGGCTACACCTTC

CDR3 length: 13
clone size: many
J gene: TRBJ2-1
V gene: TRBV5-8
D gene: -
CDR3 protein: CASRQGLYNEQFF
CDR3 DNA: TGTGCCAGCCGGCAGGGTCTCTACAATGAGCAGTTCTTC

CDR3 length: 17
clone size: many
J gene: TRBJ1-6
V gene: TRBV6-1
D gene: -
CDR3 protein: CASTQRGASSYNSPLHF
CDR3 DNA: TGTGCCAGCACCCAGCGGGGGGCAAGCTCCTATAATTCACCCCTCCACTTT

CDR3 length: 11
clone size: many
J gene: TRBJ2-1
V gene: TRBV20-1
D gene: -
CDR3 protein: CSAGWGPEQFF
CDR3 DNA: TGCAGTGCTGGGTGGGGGCCTGAGCAGTTCTTC

CDR3 length: 13
clone size: many
J gene: TRBJ2-7
V gene: TRBV5-1
D gene: -
CDR3 protein: CASSRGHTKEQYF
CDR3 DNA: TGCGCCAGCAGCCGGGGTCACACCAAGGAGCAGTACTTC

CDR3 length: 12
clone size: many
J gene: TRBJ1-2
V gene: TRBV7-6
D gene: TRBD1
CDR3 protein: CASSPLTGGPTF
CDR3 DNA: TGTGCCAGCAGCCCCCTTACAGGGGGACCCACCTTC

CDR3 length: 12
clone size: many
J gene: TRBJ2-7
V gene: TRBV12-3/TRBV12-4
D gene: -
CDR3 protein: CASSASSYEQYF
CDR3 DNA: TGTGCCAGCAGCGCCAGCTCCTACGAGCAGTACTTC

CDR3 length: 18
clone size: many
J gene: TRBJ2-6
V gene: TRBV11-2
D gene: -
CDR3 protein: CASSLRRGGTTGANVLTF
CDR3 DNA: TGTGCCAGCAGCTTACGTCGAGGGGGAACCACTGGGGCCAACGTCCTGACTTTC

CDR3 length: 14
clone size: many
J gene: TRBJ2-7
V gene: TRBV20-1
D gene: TRBD1
CDR3 protein: CSASRDRGPYEQYF
CDR3 DNA: TGCAGTGCTAGCCGGGACAGGGGGCCATACGAGCAGTACTTC

CDR3 length: 13
clone size: many
J gene: TRBJ2-3
V gene: TRBV28
D gene: TRBD1
CDR3 protein: CASSLQQGDTQYF
CDR3 DNA: TGTGCCAGCAGTTTACAACAGGGGGACACGCAGTATTTT

CDR3 length: 15
clone size: many
J gene: TRBJ2-7
V gene: TRBV20-1
D gene: -
CDR3 protein: CSASRRNSLLTEQYF
CDR3 DNA: TGCAGTGCTAGTAGGAGGAATTCCTTACTCACAGAGCAGTACTTC

CDR3 length: 13
clone size: few
J gene: TRBJ2-7
V gene: TRBV13
D gene: -
CDR3 protein: CASTAGLLGEQYF
CDR3 DNA: TGTGCCAGCACCGCGGGTCTCTTGGGCGAGCAGTACTTC